The 27 T cell receptor beta chains below were found in one sample sequenced in a study of shared clonotypes between healthy human individuals. Repertoires were generated with immunoSEQ multiplex PCR, while TCRdb's copy carries only in-frame clones and drops some. The sample has some 2,000,000 clones, roughly 95% seen once. The sequencing input was naive CD4+ T cells sorted from blood. The sample's subset: CD45RA+ positively selected. These receptors were collected from a man aged 18 to 29 in good health.

This rearrangement joins TRBV4-1 to TRBJ1-6, with unresolved D. The CDR3 extends over 13 amino acids. Trimming stripped 1 base from V and 5 bases from J, with 3 bases between. Germline CDR1 reads MGHRA; CDR2 reads YSYEKL. The CDR3 region is CASSQADNSPLHF. CDR3 coding DNA: TGCGCCAGCAGCCAAGCTGATAATTCACCCCTCCACTTT.

The chain combines TRBV6-5 with TRBJ1-1; tentative D call: TRBD1 (6 bases). V dropped 7 bases and J dropped 5 bases, with 14 bases sitting between them. The CDR3 totals 13 residues. Germline CDR1 MNHEY, CDR2 SVGAGI. For the CDR3, the DNA is TGTGCCAGCACGGTCGGGGGGGCAACTGAAGCTTTCTTT. Translated: CASTVGGATEAFF.

The rearrangement joins TRBV7-9 to TRBJ2-5, with a possible D match to TRBD1 (6 bases). The germline V gene encodes CDR1 SEHNR and CDR2 FQNEAQ (reference sequence). Deletions cut 5 bases from V and 2 bases from J, with 15 bases between. The CDR3 totals 15 residues. The CDR3, as DNA: TGTGCCAGCAGCCCCGAGGGGGTAACGCAAGAGACCCAGTACTTC. It translates to CASSPEGVTQETQYF.

The chain recombines TRBV19 with TRBJ2-3; perhaps TRBD2 as D (5 bases). V was trimmed by 0 bases and J by 0 bases, leaving 7 bases between them. Per germline, CDR1 LNHDA and CDR2 SQIVND (reference sequence). The CDR3 covers 15 residues. CDR3 loop: CASSIDRGSTDTQYF. The CDR3 DNA reads as TGTGCCAGTAGTATAGACCGGGGTAGCACAGATACGCAGTATTTT.

The rearrangement uses TRBV5-4 and TRBJ2-7, with a possible D match to TRBD2 (5 bases). V lost 0 bases and J lost 1, with 11 bases in between. The CDR3 length is 15 residues. Germline V gene sequence: CDR1 SGHNT, CDR2 YYREEE (reference sequence). The CDR3 is CASSLGGVLSYEQYF. The CDR3 DNA is TGTGCCAGCAGCTTGGGGGGAGTTCTGTCCTACGAGCAGTACTTC.

In its sample, this clone was seen once. V gene TRBV4-3 combines with J gene TRBJ2-3; 7 bases fit TRBD2. CDR1 and CDR2 (germline): LGHNA, YSLEER. V was clipped by 0 bases and J by 3 bases; unmatched bases: 6. The CDR3 runs 16 residues. This chain's CDR3 is CASSQDLGGRTDTQYF. CDR3 nucleotide sequence: TGCGCCAGCAGCCAAGATCTTGGCGGGAGAACAGATACGCAGTATTTT.

This clone turned up a few times. The gene calls are TRBV18 and TRBJ1-2, with 7 bases matching TRBD1. The junction had 2 bases not matched to a gene; V was cut back by 4 bases and J by 3 bases. This CDR3 comprises 13 residues. CDR1 and CDR2 from the germline V gene are KGHSH and LQKENI. The DNA for the CDR3 is TGTGCCAGCTCACTAGGACAGGACTATGGCTACACCTTC. Its translation: CASSLGQDYGYTF.

This chain connects TRBV7-2 to TRBJ1-1, with 7 bases fitting TRBD1. The CDR3 is 15 amino acids. V trimming: 5 bases; J trimming: 4 bases; junction bases outside the gene matches: 10. Germline V lookup: CDR1 SGHTA, CDR2 FQGNSA. The CDR3 sequence is CASSRQGEGSTEAFF. The CDR3, as DNA: TGTGCCAGCAGCCGGCAGGGGGAAGGGAGCACTGAAGCTTTCTTT.

The CDR3 coding sequence is TGTGCCAGCAGCCCCATCGACAGGGACCGGAACACCATATATTTT. Translating it yields CASSPIDRDRNTIYF. The chain employs TRBV28 and TRBJ1-3, with 7 bases lining up with TRBD1. Trimming took 6 bases from V and 7 from J; bases not matched to a gene: 12. This CDR3 is 15 amino acids long. Per germline, CDR1 MDHEN and CDR2 SYDVKM. Using reference TRBV28 and TRBJ1-3 for the parts outside the CDR3, the full variable domain is DVKVTQSSRYLVKRTGEKVFLECVQDMDHENMFWYRQDPGLGLRLIYFSYDVKMKEKGDIPEGYSVSREKKERFSLILESASTNQTSMYLCASSPIDRDRNTIYFGEGSWLTVV.

This chain links TRBV7-9 with TRBJ1-2; D remains ambiguous. This CDR3 spans 12 amino acids. V lost 5 bases to trimming and J lost 6 bases, with 10 bases between them. CDR1 is SEHNR, CDR2 FQNEAQ, per germline (reference sequence). CDR3 DNA sequence: TGTGCCAGCAGCCCTGCCGGTAATGGCTACACCTTC. Its protein is CASSPAGNGYTF.

The rearrangement uses TRBV7-2 and TRBJ1-5; D possibly corresponds to TRBD1 (6 bases). With 5 bases removed from V and 3 bases from J, the gap between germline ends came to 11 bases. The CDR3 loop spans 14 amino acids. Germline V gene lookup returns CDR1 SGHTA and CDR2 FQGNSA. The CDR3 DNA follows: TGTGCCAGCAGCCAGGGGTGGAACAATCAGCCCCAGCATTTT. Its protein product is CASSQGWNNQPQHF. Complete variable domain (other parts from reference TRBV7-2 and TRBJ1-5): GAGVSQSPSNKVTEKGKDVELRCDPISGHTALYWYRQSLGQGLEFLIYFQGNSAPDKSGLPSDRFSAERTGGSVSTLTIQRTQQEDSAVYLCASSQGWNNQPQHFGDGTRLSIL.

The chain combines TRBV19 with TRBJ2-7, with D possibly being TRBD1 or TRBD2 (5 bases each). V was trimmed by 3 bases and J by 0 bases, leaving 12 bases between them. CDR3 length: 15 residues. CDR1 LNHDA and CDR2 SQIVND come from the germline V gene (reference sequence). This chain's CDR3 is CASSMAGTSSYEQYF. The CDR3 nucleotides read TGTGCCAGTAGTATGGCCGGGACGAGCTCCTACGAGCAGTACTTC.

This chain links TRBV5-1 with TRBJ1-2; TRBD1 might be the D (5 bases). CDR1 and CDR2 from the germline V gene are SGHRS and YFSETQ. Trimming left V 1 base short and J 6 bases short, with 13 bases between. The CDR3 is made up of 14 amino acids. CDR3 nucleotide sequence: TGCGCCAGCAGCTTGAGGGGAGGTCTAGATGGCTACACCTTC. Translation: CASSLRGGLDGYTF.

The chain joins TRBV12-5 to TRBJ2-5; TRBD1 agrees at 7 bases. The V segment lost 1 base and the J segment 1 base; nucleotides outside the gene matches: 3. Germline V gene sequence: CDR1 LGHNT, CDR2 FRNRAP. The CDR3 runs 15 residues. In DNA form, the CDR3 reads TGTGCTAGTGGTTTGGCCGGGACAGCCCAAGAGACCCAGTACTTC. It codes for CASGLAGTAQETQYF.

Concerning this clone: Other DNA sequences in this specimen translate into the identical CDR3. The rearrangement joins TRBV5-1 to TRBJ2-7; possibly TRBD2 for D (6 bases). CDR1 SGHRS and CDR2 YFSETQ come from the germline V gene. V was shortened by 1 base and J by 5 bases, with 10 bases between the two germline ends. This CDR3 is built from 13 residues. The CDR3 DNA reads TGCGCCAGCAGCTTGCAGGGAGGCAACGAGCAGTACTTC. The encoded protein is CASSLQGGNEQYF.

V is TRBV30 and J is TRBJ2-2; 7 bases are a match to TRBD2. The CDR3 length is 13 residues. The V and J ends lost 8 bases and 7 bases, in that order; junction bases with no gene match: 10. The germline V gene encodes CDR1 GTSNPN and CDR2 SVGIG (reference sequence). This CDR3 reads CAHDVGGFGELFF. The CDR3 coding sequence is TGTGCCCACGACGTCGGGGGGTTCGGGGAGCTGTTTTTT.

The chain employs TRBV9 and TRBJ2-1; TRBD1 might be the D (5 bases). The CDR3 runs 14 residues. V lost 0 bases and J 9 bases, leaving 13 bases between the germline ends. Germline values: CDR1 SGDLS, CDR2 YYNGEE. CDR3 DNA: TGTGCCAGCAGCGTAGGTTCAGGGCCGGGTGAGCAGTTCTTC. Protein product: CASSVGSGPGEQFF.

This sequence joins TRBV6-5 and TRBJ1-2, with TRBD1 matching 12 bases. CDR3 size: 14 residues. Per the germline V gene, CDR1 is MNHEY and CDR2 is SVGAGI. J gave up 8 bases and V 7 bases, and 8 bases lay outside the gene matches. The CDR3 region is CASTRGQGAQGYTF. The CDR3 DNA sequence: TGTGCCAGCACACGGGGACAGGGGGCCCAGGGCTACACCTTC.

V usage is TRBV28 and J usage is TRBJ2-7; D perhaps matches TRBD1 (6 bases). Germline V gene sequence: CDR1 MDHEN, CDR2 SYDVKM. V lost 3 bases and J 2 bases, leaving 17 bases between the germline ends. The CDR3 is made up of 16 amino acids. The CDR3 sequence: CASSFEYRETTYEQYF. CDR3 nucleotides: TGTGCCAGCAGTTTTGAGTACAGGGAAACGACCTACGAGCAGTACTTC.

The chain recombines TRBV7-9 with TRBJ2-3, with D perhaps matching TRBD1 (7 bases). V lost 6 bases to trimming and J lost 3 bases, with 13 bases between them. The CDR3 extends over 14 amino acids. Germline assignment: CDR1 SEHNR and CDR2 FQNEAQ (reference sequence). CDR3 amino acids: CASRRQGGTDTQYF. Written as DNA, the CDR3 is TGTGCCAGCAGGCGACAGGGAGGTACAGATACGCAGTATTTT.

V is TRBV7-9 and J is TRBJ2-1, with D unresolved. Germline V gene lookup returns CDR1 SEHNR and CDR2 FQNEAQ (reference sequence). V gave up 1 base and J gave up 4 bases, with 8 bases separating them. The length of the CDR3 is 14 residues. The CDR3 region is CASSLDVYYNEQFF. CDR3 bases: TGTGCCAGCAGCTTAGACGTTTATTACAATGAGCAGTTCTTC.

Notes on this clone: This CDR3 is also generated by other DNA sequences in the sample. The chain uses TRBV28 and TRBJ1-1; no clear D. V lost 6 bases to trimming and J lost 0 bases, with 5 bases between them. The CDR3 contains 12 residues. Germline V gene data show CDR1 as MDHEN and CDR2 as SYDVKM. The chain's CDR3 is CASRTVNTEAFF. The CDR3 bases are TGTGCCAGCAGAACAGTGAACACTGAAGCTTTCTTT.

The chain recombines TRBV18 with TRBJ2-3; TRBD1 aligns across 7 bases. The CDR3 has 15 residues. J gave up 2 bases and V 3 bases, and 5 bases lay outside the gene matches. Germline V gene sequence: CDR1 KGHSH, CDR2 LQKENI. The CDR3, as DNA: TGTGCCAGCTCACCTCGGACAGGCTACACAGATACGCAGTATTTT. Its protein is CASSPRTGYTDTQYF.

The chain couples TRBV5-6 to TRBJ2-4, with no clear D. Germline V lookup: CDR1 SGHDT, CDR2 YYEEEE. CDR3 length: 14 amino acids. Trimming took 4 bases from V and 7 from J, leaving 15 bases between them. DNA for the CDR3: TGTGCCAGCAGCGTACTAAGGGATAACAACATTCAGTACTTC. Translating gives CASSVLRDNNIQYF.

The chain is built from TRBV30 and TRBJ1-3; unclear D gene. This CDR3 is built from 15 residues. Between the trimmed V and J ends, which lost 3 bases and 1 base, there was a span of 13 bases. From germline, CDR1 is GTSNPN and CDR2 SVGIG (reference sequence). The CDR3 loop is CAWSPPGRSGNTIYF. The DNA for the CDR3 is TGTGCCTGGAGCCCCCCAGGACGATCTGGAAACACCATATATTTT.

This sequence joins TRBV30 and TRBJ2-7; 7 bases agree with TRBD2. There are 14 residues in the CDR3. Germline V gene data show CDR1 as GTSNPN and CDR2 as SVGIG (reference sequence). The junction had 7 bases not matched to a gene; V was cut back by 3 bases and J by 2 bases. The CDR3: CAWRAGDLTYEQYF. The CDR3, as DNA: TGTGCCTGGAGGGCGGGAGATTTAACCTACGAGCAGTACTTC.

The rearrangement links TRBV6-5 to TRBJ1-1, with 7 bases matching TRBD1. The germline CDR1 and CDR2 sequences are MNHEY and SVGAGI. This CDR3 contains 15 residues. Trimming removed 0 bases from V and 4 bases from J; junction bases left unmatched: 5. The CDR3 DNA sequence: TGTGCCAGCAGTTACTCGACAGGGATCTTCACTGAAGCTTTCTTT. Protein product: CASSYSTGIFTEAFF.